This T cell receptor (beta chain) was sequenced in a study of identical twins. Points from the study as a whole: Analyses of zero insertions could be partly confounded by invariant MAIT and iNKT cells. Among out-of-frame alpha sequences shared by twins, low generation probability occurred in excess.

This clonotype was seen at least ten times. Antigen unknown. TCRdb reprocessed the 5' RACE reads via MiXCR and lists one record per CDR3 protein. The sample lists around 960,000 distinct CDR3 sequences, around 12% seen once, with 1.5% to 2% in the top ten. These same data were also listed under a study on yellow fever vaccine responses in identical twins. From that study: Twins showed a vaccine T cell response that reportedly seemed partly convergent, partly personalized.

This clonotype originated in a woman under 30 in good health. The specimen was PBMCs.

The DNA for the CDR3 is TGCGCCAGCAGCGCGGTGCCGGGACAGGGAATAGGAGCCCCTTTCACCGGGGAGCTGTTTTTT. Its protein product is CASSAVPGQGIGAPFTGELFF. The chain has TRBV5-1 and TRBJ2-2; TRBD1 matches at 9 bases. Germline lookup yields CDR1 SGHRS and CDR2 YFSETQ. This CDR3 contains 21 residues. Trimming took 4 bases from V and 4 from J; bases not matched to a gene: 23.